The clone carrying this TCR beta chain was seen more than once but under ten times. Its antigen remains unidentified. The source of the sample is a study of STAT5B mutations in CD4+ large granular lymphocyte leukemia. Either unselected PBMC or bead-purified CD4+, CD4+CD8+, CD57+ or CD56+ cells were sequenced. TCRdb's copy holds only in-frame clones and misses some; the assay was immunoSEQ multiplex PCR. Of some 7,700 clones listed, 76% are singletons. Study results and limitations: Patient CD4-sorted repertoires looked more clonal than healthy CD4+ repertoires, even without putative leukemic clones.

The clonotype originates from a woman aged 60-75 years with CD4+ T-cell large granular lymphocyte leukemia. The sample comprised PBMCs.

DNA of the CDR3: TGTGCCACCAGCATGTGGGACGTAGCCAAAAACATTCAGTACTTC. Its translation is CATSMWDVAKNIQYF. The gene calls are TRBV15 and TRBJ2-4, with D tentatively TRBD1 or TRBD2 (5 bases each). CDR1 and CDR2 (germline): LNHNV, YYDKDF (reference sequence). Trimming removed 4 bases at V and 0 bases at J, with 10 bases between. This CDR3 comprises 15 residues.